The 9 T cell receptor beta chains in this list originate from one sample, sequenced in a study of regulatory T cells in long-lasting Graves disease. Noted time point: newly diagnosed GD, antithyroid drugs for less than 3 months. PBMC RNA was the source of the TCR library. Arm-PCR of CDR3 regions and iRepertoire HTBI primers were the basis on which TCR beta libraries were built. TCRdb reprocessed the multiplex PCR reads via MiXCR and lists one record per CDR3 protein. Among roughly 430,000 distinct CDR3 sequences listed, about 15% were seen once. These records were also assigned to another study, of T cells in Graves' hyperthyroidism and ophthalmopathy.

Specimen: peripheral blood mononuclear cells (PBMCs), collected at new diagnosis, from a patient treated with antithyroid drugs. These receptors all come from a woman under 40 with Graves disease.

This clonotype was recorded many times. Here the CDR3 reads CASALTSGASTDTQYF. CDR3 bases: TGTGCCAGCGCCCTGACTAGCGGGGCTAGCACAGATACGCAGTATTTT. V and J are TRBV27 and TRBJ2-3; 11 bases map to TRBD2. The CDR3 runs to 16 residues. The V gene end was trimmed by 8 bases and the J gene end by 0 bases; junction bases not matched to a gene: 7. CDR1 is MNHEY, CDR2 SMNVEV, per germline (reference sequence).

This clonotype showed up just once. CDR3 nucleotides: TGCAGTGCCTTTCCCCCGGCAGCAGGACGTGGGGGAGAGACCCAGTACTTC. Protein: CSAFPPAAGRGGETQYF. The chain uses TRBV20-1 and TRBJ2-1, with D perhaps given as TRBD1 or TRBD2 (5 bases each). With the DNA end fitting TRBJ2-5 better, the J assignment may be wrong. Per the germline V gene, CDR1 is DFQATT and CDR2 is SNEGSKA (reference sequence). The CDR3 loop spans 17 amino acids.

Many counts were recorded for this clonotype. V usage is TRBV19 and J usage is TRBJ1-2; 7 bases map to TRBD1. The germline gives CDR1 LNHDA, CDR2 SQIVND (reference sequence). Trimming removed 8 bases from V and 5 bases from J; junction bases left unmatched: 26. This CDR3 is 19 amino acids long. This CDR3 reads CASYSAPGQWRRVGYGYTF. As DNA, the CDR3 is TGTGCCAGTTACTCTGCCCCGGGACAGTGGAGACGAGTAGGGTATGGCTACACCTTC.

This clonotype was recorded at least ten times. The chain recombines TRBV12-3 or TRBV12-4 with TRBJ2-3, with unresolved D. The CDR3 consists of 16 residues. The V and J ends lost 2 bases and 1 base respectively, with 13 bases between them. DNA for the CDR3: TGTGCCAGCAGTTTACTCACTTGGGCCCGCACAGATACGCAGTATTTT. It encodes CASSLLTWARTDTQYF.

The CDR3 is CASSYGGTSYEQYF. CDR3 DNA sequence: TGTGCCAGTAGTTACGGCGGGACGTCCTACGAGCAGTACTTC. The chain is built from TRBV19 and TRBJ2-7; D may be TRBD2 (6 bases). Per germline, CDR1 LNHDA and CDR2 SQIVND (reference sequence). With 5 bases removed from V and 1 base from J, the gap between germline ends came to 12 bases. The CDR3 runs 14 residues.

This chain uses TRBV14 with TRBJ2-7; D remains ambiguous. V gave up 4 bases and J gave up 7 bases, with 8 bases separating them. The CDR3 totals 11 residues. The germline V gene has CDR1 SGHDN and CDR2 FVKESK. CDR3 residues: CASSLSTEQYF. The CDR3 DNA reads as TGTGCCAGCAGCCTGTCAACAGAGCAGTACTTC.

The chain carries TRBV27 and TRBJ2-1; TRBD2 matches 16 bases. In germline, CDR1 is MNHEY, CDR2 SMNVEV (reference sequence). After removal of 7 bases from V and 0 bases from J, the junction contained 9 bases not matched to a gene. There are 19 residues in the CDR3. The CDR3 loop reads CASTLGLAGGPVSYNEQFF. CDR3 coding DNA: TGTGCCAGCACCTTGGGACTAGCGGGAGGGCCGGTCTCCTACAATGAGCAGTTCTTC.

This clonotype came up many times. The rearrangement joins TRBV10-1 to TRBJ2-5; 8 bases are shared with TRBD1. V dropped 6 bases and J dropped 5; count of bases not matched to a gene: 14. Germline CDR1 reads WNHNN; CDR2 reads SYGVQD (reference sequence). The length of the CDR3 is 16 residues. The CDR3 is CASRKNRDRQRETQYF. The CDR3 nucleotides read TGCGCCAGCAGAAAAAACCGGGACAGGCAACGGGAGACCCAGTACTTC.

This clonotype was detected many times. The chain links TRBV2 to TRBJ2-2; 8 bases are shared with TRBD1. The CDR3 consists of 14 residues. Trimming took 6 bases from V and 4 from J; bases not matched to a gene: 4. The germline gives CDR1 SNHLY, CDR2 FYNNEI. The CDR3 DNA reads as TGTGCCAGCAGCGGACAGGGCTTCACCGGGGAGCTGTTTTTT. This codes for CASSGQGFTGELFF.